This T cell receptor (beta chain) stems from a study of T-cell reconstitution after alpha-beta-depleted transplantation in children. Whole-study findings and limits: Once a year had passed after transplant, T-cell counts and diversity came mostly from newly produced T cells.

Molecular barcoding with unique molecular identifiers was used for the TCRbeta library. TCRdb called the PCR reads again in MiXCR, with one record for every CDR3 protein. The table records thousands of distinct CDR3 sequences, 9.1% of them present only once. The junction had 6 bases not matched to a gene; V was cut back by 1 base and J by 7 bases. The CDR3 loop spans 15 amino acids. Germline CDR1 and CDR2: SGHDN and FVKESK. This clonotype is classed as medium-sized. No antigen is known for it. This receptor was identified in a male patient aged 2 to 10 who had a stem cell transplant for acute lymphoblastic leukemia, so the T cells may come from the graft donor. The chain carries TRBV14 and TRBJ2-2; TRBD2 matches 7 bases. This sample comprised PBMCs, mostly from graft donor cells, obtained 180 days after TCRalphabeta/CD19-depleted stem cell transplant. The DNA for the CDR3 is TGTGCCAGCAGCCAAGGGATGAGCGGGGTCGGGGAGCTGTTTTTT. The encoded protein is CASSQGMSGVGELFF.